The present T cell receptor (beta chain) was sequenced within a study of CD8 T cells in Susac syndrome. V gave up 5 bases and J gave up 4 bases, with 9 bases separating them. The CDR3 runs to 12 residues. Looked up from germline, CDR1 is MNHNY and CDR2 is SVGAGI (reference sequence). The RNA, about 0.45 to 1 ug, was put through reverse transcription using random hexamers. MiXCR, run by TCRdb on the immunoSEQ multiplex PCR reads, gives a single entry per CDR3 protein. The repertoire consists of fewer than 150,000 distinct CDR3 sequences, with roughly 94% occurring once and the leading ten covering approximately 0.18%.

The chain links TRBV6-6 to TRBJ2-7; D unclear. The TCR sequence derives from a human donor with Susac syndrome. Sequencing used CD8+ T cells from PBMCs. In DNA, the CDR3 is TGTGCCAGCAGTCCCGTTAAATACGAGCAGTACTTC. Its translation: CASSPVKYEQYF.